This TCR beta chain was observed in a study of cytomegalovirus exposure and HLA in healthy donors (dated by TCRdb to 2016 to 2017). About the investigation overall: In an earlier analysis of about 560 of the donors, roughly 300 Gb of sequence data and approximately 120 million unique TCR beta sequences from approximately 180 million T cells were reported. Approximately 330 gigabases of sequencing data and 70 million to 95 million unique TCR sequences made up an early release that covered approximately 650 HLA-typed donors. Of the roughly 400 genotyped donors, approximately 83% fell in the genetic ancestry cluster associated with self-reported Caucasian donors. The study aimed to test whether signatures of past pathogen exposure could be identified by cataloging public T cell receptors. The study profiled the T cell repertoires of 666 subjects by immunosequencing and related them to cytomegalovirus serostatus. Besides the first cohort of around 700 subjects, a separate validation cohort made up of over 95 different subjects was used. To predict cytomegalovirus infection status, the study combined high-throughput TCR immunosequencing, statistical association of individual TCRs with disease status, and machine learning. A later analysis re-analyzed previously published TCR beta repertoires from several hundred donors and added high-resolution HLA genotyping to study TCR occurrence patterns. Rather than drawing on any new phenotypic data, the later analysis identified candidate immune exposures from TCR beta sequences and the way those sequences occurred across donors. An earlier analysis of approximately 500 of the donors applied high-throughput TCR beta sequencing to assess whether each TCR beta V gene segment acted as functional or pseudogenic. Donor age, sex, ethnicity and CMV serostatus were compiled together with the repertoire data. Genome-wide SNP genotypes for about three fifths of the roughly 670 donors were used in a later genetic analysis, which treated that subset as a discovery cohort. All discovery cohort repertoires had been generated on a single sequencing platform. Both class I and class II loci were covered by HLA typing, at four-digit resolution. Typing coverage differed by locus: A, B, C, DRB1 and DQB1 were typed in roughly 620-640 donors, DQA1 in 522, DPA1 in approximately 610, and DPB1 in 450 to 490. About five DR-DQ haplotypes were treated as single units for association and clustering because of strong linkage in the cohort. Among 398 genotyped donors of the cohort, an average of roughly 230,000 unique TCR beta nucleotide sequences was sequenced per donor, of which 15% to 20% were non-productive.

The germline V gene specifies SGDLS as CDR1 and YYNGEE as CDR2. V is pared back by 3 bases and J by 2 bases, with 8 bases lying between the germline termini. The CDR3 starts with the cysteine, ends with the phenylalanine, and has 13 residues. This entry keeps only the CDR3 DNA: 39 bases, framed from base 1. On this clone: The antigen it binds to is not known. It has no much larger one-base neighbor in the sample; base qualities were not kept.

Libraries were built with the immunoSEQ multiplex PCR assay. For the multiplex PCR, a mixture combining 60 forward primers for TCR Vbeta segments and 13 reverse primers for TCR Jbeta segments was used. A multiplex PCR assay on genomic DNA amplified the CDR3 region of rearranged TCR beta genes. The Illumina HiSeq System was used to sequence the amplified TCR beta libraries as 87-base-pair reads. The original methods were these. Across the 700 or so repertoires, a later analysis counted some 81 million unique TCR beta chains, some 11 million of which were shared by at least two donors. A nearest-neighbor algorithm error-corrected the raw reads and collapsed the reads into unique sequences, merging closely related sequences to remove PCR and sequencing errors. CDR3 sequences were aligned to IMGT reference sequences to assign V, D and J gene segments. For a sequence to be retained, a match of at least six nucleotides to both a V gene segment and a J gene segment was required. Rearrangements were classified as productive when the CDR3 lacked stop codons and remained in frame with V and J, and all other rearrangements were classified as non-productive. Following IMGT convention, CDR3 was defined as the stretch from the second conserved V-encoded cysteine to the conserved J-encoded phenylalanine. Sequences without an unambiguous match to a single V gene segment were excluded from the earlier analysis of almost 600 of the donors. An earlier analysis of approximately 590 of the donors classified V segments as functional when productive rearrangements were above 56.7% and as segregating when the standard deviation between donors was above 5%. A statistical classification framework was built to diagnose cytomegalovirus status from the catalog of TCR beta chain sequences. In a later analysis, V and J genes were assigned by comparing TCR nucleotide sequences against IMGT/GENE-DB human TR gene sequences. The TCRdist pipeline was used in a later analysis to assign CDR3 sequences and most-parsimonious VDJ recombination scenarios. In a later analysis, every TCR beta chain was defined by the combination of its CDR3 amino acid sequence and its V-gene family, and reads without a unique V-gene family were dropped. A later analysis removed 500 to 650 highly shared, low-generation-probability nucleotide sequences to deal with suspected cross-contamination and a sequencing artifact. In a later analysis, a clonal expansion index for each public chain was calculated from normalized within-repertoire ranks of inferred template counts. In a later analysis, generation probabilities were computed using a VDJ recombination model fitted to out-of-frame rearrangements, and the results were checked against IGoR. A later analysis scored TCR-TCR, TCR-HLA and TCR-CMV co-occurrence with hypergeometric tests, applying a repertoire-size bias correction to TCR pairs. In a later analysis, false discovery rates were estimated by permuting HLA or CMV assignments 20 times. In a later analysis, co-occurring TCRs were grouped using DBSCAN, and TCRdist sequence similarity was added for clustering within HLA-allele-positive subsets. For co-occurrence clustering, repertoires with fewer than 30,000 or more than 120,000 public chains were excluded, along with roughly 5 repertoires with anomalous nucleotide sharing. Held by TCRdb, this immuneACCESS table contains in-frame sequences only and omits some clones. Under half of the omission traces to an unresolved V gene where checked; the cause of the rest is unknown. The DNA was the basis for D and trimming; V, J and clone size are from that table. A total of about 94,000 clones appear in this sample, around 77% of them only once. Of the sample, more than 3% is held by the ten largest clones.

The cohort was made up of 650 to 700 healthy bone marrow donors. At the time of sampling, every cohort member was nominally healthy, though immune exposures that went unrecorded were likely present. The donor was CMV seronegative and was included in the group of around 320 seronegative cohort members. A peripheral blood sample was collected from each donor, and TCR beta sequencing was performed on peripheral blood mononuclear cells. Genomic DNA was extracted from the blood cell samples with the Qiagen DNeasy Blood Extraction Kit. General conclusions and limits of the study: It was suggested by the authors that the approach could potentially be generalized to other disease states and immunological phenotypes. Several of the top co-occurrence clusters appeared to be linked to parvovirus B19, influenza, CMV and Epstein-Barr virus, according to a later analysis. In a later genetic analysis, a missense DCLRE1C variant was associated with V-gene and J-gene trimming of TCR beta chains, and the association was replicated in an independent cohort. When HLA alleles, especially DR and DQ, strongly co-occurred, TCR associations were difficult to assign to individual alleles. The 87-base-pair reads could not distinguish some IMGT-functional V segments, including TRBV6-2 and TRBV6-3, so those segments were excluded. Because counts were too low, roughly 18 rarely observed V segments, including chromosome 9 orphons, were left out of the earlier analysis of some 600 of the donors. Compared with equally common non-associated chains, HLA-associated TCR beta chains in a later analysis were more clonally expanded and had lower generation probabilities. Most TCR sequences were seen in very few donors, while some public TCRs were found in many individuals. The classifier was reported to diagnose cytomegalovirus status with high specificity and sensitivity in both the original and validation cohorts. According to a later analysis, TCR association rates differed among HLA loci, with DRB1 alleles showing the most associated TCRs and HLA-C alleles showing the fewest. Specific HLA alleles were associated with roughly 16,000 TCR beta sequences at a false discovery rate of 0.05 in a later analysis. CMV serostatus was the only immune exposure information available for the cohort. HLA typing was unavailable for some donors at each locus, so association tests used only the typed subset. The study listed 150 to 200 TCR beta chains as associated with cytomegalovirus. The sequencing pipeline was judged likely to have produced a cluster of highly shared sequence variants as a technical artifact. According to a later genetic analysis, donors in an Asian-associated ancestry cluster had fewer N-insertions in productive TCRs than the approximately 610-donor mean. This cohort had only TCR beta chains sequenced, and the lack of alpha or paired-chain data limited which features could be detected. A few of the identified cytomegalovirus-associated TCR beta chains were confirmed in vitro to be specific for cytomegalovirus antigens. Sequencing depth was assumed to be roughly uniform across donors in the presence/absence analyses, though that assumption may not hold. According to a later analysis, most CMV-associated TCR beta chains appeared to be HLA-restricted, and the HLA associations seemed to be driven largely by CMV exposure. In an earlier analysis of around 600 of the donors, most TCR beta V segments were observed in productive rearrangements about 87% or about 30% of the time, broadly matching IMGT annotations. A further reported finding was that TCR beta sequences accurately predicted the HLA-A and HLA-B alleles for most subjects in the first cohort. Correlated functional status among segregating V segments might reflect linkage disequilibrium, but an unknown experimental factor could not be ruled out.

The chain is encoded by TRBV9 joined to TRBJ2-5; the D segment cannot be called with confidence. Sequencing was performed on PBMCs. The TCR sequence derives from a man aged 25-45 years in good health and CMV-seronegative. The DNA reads TGTGCCAGCAGCGGCACAGATCAAGAGACCCAGTACTTC. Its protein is CASSGTDQETQYF.